The rows below give T cell receptor beta chains drawn from one sample of a study of blood T cells in healthy people across ages. MiXCR was run by TCRdb on the 5' RACE reads, yielding one entry per CDR3 protein. This sample has 790,000 or so distinct CDR3 sequences, with about 61% found just once. Sequencing used blood. Receptors were obtained from a man aged 35 to 55 in good health. The CDR3 runs from the conserved cysteine through the conserved F or W. D genes are given only for firm matches. Part of the rows lack a size; the others show once, few, many or a class for expanded clones.

>TRBV7-3|16|.|.|TRBJ2-1
CASSLKGRGTYNEQFF
TGTGCCAGCAGCCTCAAAGGTAGGGGCACCTACAATGAGCAGTTCTTC
>TRBV20-1|18|.|.|TRBJ1-6
CSAEEDLKLRSYNSPLHF
TGCAGTGCTGAGGAGGACCTAAAATTACGCTCCTATAATTCACCCCTCCACTTT
>TRBV12-3/TRBV12-4|15|TRBD1|.|TRBJ1-2
CASSIGTGRSYGYTF
TGTGCCAGCTCGATCGGGACAGGGCGCTCCTATGGCTACACCTTC
>TRBV7-9|16|TRBD2|.|TRBJ2-6
CATLQAGESGANVLTF
TGTGCCACCCTTCAAGCGGGAGAGTCTGGGGCCAACGTCCTGACTTTC
>TRBV4-3|17|.|once|TRBJ2-1
CASSQVLRGVTYNEQFF
TGCGCCAGCAGCCAGGTCCTTAGGGGAGTAACCTACAATGAGCAGTTCTTC
>TRBV4-2|16|.|few|TRBJ2-6
CASSQDPRGGANVLTF
TGTGCCAGCAGCCAAGACCCCCGGGGTGGGGCCAACGTCCTGACTTTC
>TRBV12-3/TRBV12-4|14|TRBD1|.|TRBJ2-5
CASNPGQGDETQYF
TGTGCCAGCAACCCCGGCCAGGGGGATGAGACCCAGTACTTC
>TRBV4-2|14|.|few|TRBJ2-3
CASSQDELTDTQYF
TGTGCCAGCAGCCAAGATGAACTCACAGATACGCAGTATTTT
>TRBV29-1|12|.|few|TRBJ2-1
CSVERAVDEQFF
TGCAGCGTTGAGCGGGCAGTCGATGAGCAGTTCTTC
>TRBV2|12|.|few|TRBJ2-3
CASSEGTDTQYF
TGTGCCAGCAGTGAGGGCACAGATACGCAGTATTTT
>TRBV7-2|17|TRBD1|few|TRBJ2-6
CASTQDRLSSGANVLTF
TGTGCCAGCACCCAGGACAGGTTGAGCTCTGGGGCCAACGTCCTGACTTTC
>TRBV28|15|TRBD1|.|TRBJ2-1
CATTDRGKTYNEQFF
TGTGCCACCACGGACAGGGGAAAAACCTACAATGAGCAGTTCTTC